This TCR beta chain was sequenced for a study of shared clonotypes between healthy human individuals. Study-wide points: Owing to a small donor count, the genetic and exposure-history diversity represented was limited. It was the non-shared clonotypes that had lower generation probabilities than clonotypes shared by all four donors.

Naive CD8 isolation took CD45RO-negative cells positively selected for CCR7 and excluded terminally differentiated effector memory CD45RA+ cells. Nashville, Tennessee was home to all donors, each a Caucasian adult. In the case of this clone: Its antigen is not known.

Data came from immunoSEQ multiplex PCR; TCRdb stores just in-frame clones and leaves some out. Of some 800,000 clones in the sample, over 90% were seen once. This CDR3 has 20 residues. The V segment lost 3 bases and the J segment 0 bases; nucleotides outside the gene matches: 11. Germline V gene sequence: CDR1 SNHLY, CDR2 FYNNEI. The sample was naive CD8+ T cells sorted from blood. The chain couples TRBV2 to TRBJ2-2; 12 bases fit TRBD2. This clonotype was sampled from a man aged 25 to 45 in good health. The CDR3 loop reads CASSDPRRTSGVANTGELFF. The CDR3 nucleotides read TGTGCCAGCAGTGACCCCAGACGGACTAGCGGGGTCGCGAACACCGGGGAGCTGTTTTTT.